These T cell receptor beta chains were read from a single sample in a study of cytomegalovirus exposure and HLA in healthy donors. The table came from immunoSEQ multiplex PCR; TCRdb's copy has only in-frame clones and leaves some out. This sample has about 60,000 clones, with about 72% found just once. Sequenced material: PBMCs. These receptors came from a woman between 40 and 55 years old in good health and CMV-seropositive. The CDR3 runs from the conserved cysteine through the conserved F or W. The order of the fields is clone size, J gene, V gene, CDR3 protein. Clone sizes are given selectively: once, few, many, or a class where the clone is expanded.

>-|TRBJ2-2|TRBV4-1
CASSSPGKERTGELFF
>few|TRBJ2-7|TRBV7-2
CASSLWGRGYEQYF
>-|TRBJ1-5|TRBV18
CASSPRDTEYQPQHF
>few|TRBJ1-2|TRBV11-2
CASSRDRQGANGYTF
>-|TRBJ1-4|TRBV5-1
CASSLGYSENEKLFF
>few|TRBJ1-4|TRBV7-2
CASSWWGSGTGGKNEKLFF
>-|TRBJ2-3|TRBV5-1
CAGSLGGTDTQYF
>-|TRBJ1-2|TRBV27
CASSMSGRWEGIGGYTF
>-|TRBJ1-6|TRBV7-2
CASSLGGSPIGGPNSPLHF
>few|TRBJ1-6|TRBV27
CASRLGQERSPLHF
>-|TRBJ2-1|TRBV6-4
CASSPGGEHNEQFF
>-|TRBJ1-4|TRBV5-1
CASSFDRPGQGYEKLFF
>-|TRBJ2-7|TRBV7-9
CSSSHSYEQYF
>once|TRBJ2-2|TRBV11-2
CASSFGATGELFF
>-|TRBJ1-2|TRBV19
CASSIVLGDGYTF
>-|TRBJ2-2|TRBV6-5
CASSYSQGANTGELFF
>few|TRBJ1-1|TRBV18
CASSPLGQGMNTEAFF
>-|TRBJ1-4|TRBV28
CAIRGRTGGIGKLFF
>-|TRBJ1-2|TRBV4-3
CASSQEMGRGGYTF
>-|TRBJ2-1|TRBV5-8
CASSLETGGLAYNEQFF
>-|TRBJ1-1|TRBV5-6
CASSLARTANTEAFF
>once|TRBJ2-1|TRBV11-2
CASSYRGGLYNEQFF
>-|TRBJ2-3|TRBV11-2
CASSIRTSGGVTQYF
>-|TRBJ2-2|TRBV5-1
CASSPPGQGVPGELFF
>-|TRBJ2-3|TRBV7-9
CASSFTGLARGDTQYF
>-|TRBJ2-5|TRBV7-6
CASSLALPVGTQYF
>-|TRBJ1-2|TRBV7-9
CASSRDSHGYTF
>-|TRBJ1-5|TRBV19
CASSIGDQPQHF
>-|TRBJ2-1|TRBV5-1
CASSLGTGSYNEQFF
>-|TRBJ2-5|TRBV7-2
CASSSFAGAQETQYF
>-|TRBJ2-2|TRBV29-1
CSVGRQGGTGELFF
>once|-|TRBV14
CASSQGYYEQYF
>-|TRBJ2-7|TRBV19
CASSMGSEAYEQYF
>-|TRBJ2-7|TRBV6-5
CASTPRQGMRQYF
>-|-|TRBV14
CASSLDRRSSYEQYF
>-|TRBJ1-1|TRBV9
CASSVGPQGTTEAFF
>-|TRBJ2-3|TRBV6-4
CASSSSSGGLSTDTQYF
>few|TRBJ2-5|TRBV30
CAWSVSPGVRETQYF
>-|TRBJ2-5|TRBV19
CASNDRGRRETQYF
>-|TRBJ2-3|TRBV7-9
CASSLGGLAGARRTDTQYF
>-|TRBJ2-5|TRBV19
CASSPRTGAETQYF
>-|TRBJ1-2|TRBV7-2
CASSSRQGGGYGYTF
>-|TRBJ2-7|TRBV5-1
CASSLGHSEQYF
>-|TRBJ1-2|TRBV11-2
CASSQPGQGRIYGYTF
>-|TRBJ2-2|TRBV2
CASRVTGLSTGELFF
>-|TRBJ2-7|TRBV4-1
CASSPRRTPDYEQYF
>-|TRBJ2-7|TRBV4-2
CASSQDRAYEQYF
>-|TRBJ1-2|TRBV19
CASSLFGSNYYGYTF
>once|TRBJ2-1|TRBV5-6
CASSSAGPGQFF
>-|TRBJ2-2|TRBV4-3
CASSQDYDRGNTGELFF
>-|TRBJ1-3|TRBV25-1
CASSALAGSGNTIYF
>-|TRBJ2-3|TRBV7-9
CASSLVVALVADTQYF
>-|TRBJ1-4|TRBV5-8
CASSQTGKTNEKLFF
>-|TRBJ1-5|TRBV19
CASSIDLGATQPQHF
>-|TRBJ1-3|TRBV4-3
CASSLGGASSGNTIYF